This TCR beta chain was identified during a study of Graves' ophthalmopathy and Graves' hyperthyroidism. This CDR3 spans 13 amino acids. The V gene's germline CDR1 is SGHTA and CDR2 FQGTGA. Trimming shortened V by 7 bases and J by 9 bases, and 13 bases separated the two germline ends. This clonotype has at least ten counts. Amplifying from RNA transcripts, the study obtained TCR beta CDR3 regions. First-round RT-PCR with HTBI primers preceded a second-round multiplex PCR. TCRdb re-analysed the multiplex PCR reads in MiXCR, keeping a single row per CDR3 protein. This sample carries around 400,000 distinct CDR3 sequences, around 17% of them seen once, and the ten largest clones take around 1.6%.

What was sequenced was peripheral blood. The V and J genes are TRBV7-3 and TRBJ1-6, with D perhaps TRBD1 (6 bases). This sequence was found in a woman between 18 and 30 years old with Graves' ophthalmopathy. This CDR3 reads CASNGGAGSPLHF. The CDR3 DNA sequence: TGTGCCAGCAATGGGGGGGCAGGTTCACCCCTCCACTTT.